A selection of T cell receptor beta chains follows, all from one sample in a study of molecular identifiers for immune sequencing clone quantification. A single record per CDR3 protein comes from TCRdb applying MiXCR to the PCR reads. The sample includes nearly 650,000 distinct CDR3 sequences, 25% of them seen just once. The sequenced material came from naive CD8+ T cells from blood, with Jurkat cell RNA spiked in. The receptors derive from a human donor in good health. Some libraries in this study had Jurkat cell RNA spiked in. The CDR3 runs from the conserved cysteine through the conserved F or W. The D gene is left open where the match is weak. Some rows mark clone size as missing; the rest say once, few, many or name a class of expanded clone.

cdr3_length | d_call | clone_size | j_call | v_call | cdr3_nt | cdr3_aa
16 | . | few | TRBJ2-1 | TRBV9 | TGTGCCAGCAGCGTTGGAGCCCTCCTCTCCTACAATGAGCAGTTCTTC | CASSVGALLSYNEQFF
15 | . | many | TRBJ1-1 | TRBV28 | TGTGCCAGCAATTGGGACCCCGGCAAGGGCACTGAAGCTTTCTTT | CASNWDPGKGTEAFF
17 | TRBD2 | many | TRBJ2-1 | TRBV7-2 | TGTGCCAGCAGCTTAGATCGACTAGCGGGAGTTTACAATGAGCAGTTCTTC | CASSLDRLAGVYNEQFF
14 | . | many | TRBJ1-1 | TRBV3-1 | TGTGCCAGCAGCCAAGATAGCGATTACACTGAAGCTTTCTTT | CASSQDSDYTEAFF
15 | . | . | TRBJ1-1 | TRBV6-5 | TGTGCCAGCAGTTACTCTGGGCACACGAACACTGAAGCTTTCTTT | CASSYSGHTNTEAFF
14 | . | . | TRBJ2-1 | TRBV19 | TGTGCCAGTAGTATAGGCAAAACTCTAGCGTGGGAGTTCTTC | CASSIGKTLAWEFF
14 | . | many | TRBJ2-1 | TRBV19 | TGTGCCAGTAGTCTAAGCGGCCCTGTGAATGAGCAGTTCTTC | CASSLSGPVNEQFF
15 | TRBD2 | . | TRBJ2-5 | TRBV27 | TGTGCCAGCGCACCTCGGCGGGAGGAAACAGAGACCCAGTACTTC | CASAPRREETETQYF
17 | . | many | TRBJ1-1 | TRBV28 | TGTGCCAGCAGTTTATTCTCGCGGGCAGAGCGGAACACTGAAGCTTTCTTT | CASSLFSRAERNTEAFF
16 | . | . | TRBJ2-3 | TRBV11-2 | TGTGCCAGCAGCCCACCGGACACAGTAAGCACAGATACGCAGTATTTT | CASSPPDTVSTDTQYF
13 | TRBD1 | . | TRBJ2-7 | TRBV20-1 | TGCAGTGCTAGAGCAGGGGGAACATACGAGCAGAACTTC | CSARAGGTYEQNF
15 | . | few | TRBJ2-1 | TRBV6-5 | TGTGCCAGCAGTTCGAGCGGATCCGCCTACAATGAGCAGTTCTTC | CASSSSGSAYNEQFF
13 | . | many | TRBJ2-5 | TRBV6-5 | TGTGCCAGCAGTCACCGTTCGCAAGAGACCCAGTACTTC | CASSHRSQETQYF
16 | TRBD2 | . | TRBJ2-7 | TRBV6-5 | TGTGCCAGCAGTTACTCGACTAGCGGGGTACAATACGAGCAGTACTTC | CASSYSTSGVQYEQYF
16 | . | . | TRBJ1-2 | TRBV7-9 | TGTGCCAGCAGCATCGAAGGGACGCAACAAAACTATGGCTACACCTTC | CASSIEGTQQNYGYTF
14 | . | . | TRBJ2-7 | TRBV6-2/TRBV6-3 | TGTGCCAGCAATGCTGGGCAGGCCTACGGCGAGCAGTACTTC | CASNAGQAYGEQYF
15 | TRBD1 | . | TRBJ1-5 | TRBV4-1 | TGCGCCAGCAGCCAAGCCCGGGACAGGAATCAGCCCCAGCATTTT | CASSQARDRNQPQHF
11 | . | many | TRBJ2-3 | TRBV9 | TGTGCCAGCAGCGAAGGCATTCAGCAGTATTTT | CASSEGIQQYF
15 | TRBD2 | many | TRBJ2-5 | TRBV4-3 | TGCGCCAGCAGCCAGACTAGCGGCACGCAAGAGACCCAGTACTTC | CASSQTSGTQETQYF
15 | TRBD1 | . | TRBJ1-5 | TRBV12-3/TRBV12-4 | TGTGCCAGCAGTCTCTACAGGGGCGGCGATCAGCCCCAGCATTTT | CASSLYRGGDQPQHF
11 | . | many | TRBJ2-3 | TRBV29-1 | TGCAGCGAACAGGAGGCGTATACGCAGTATTTT | CSEQEAYTQYF
13 | . | . | TRBJ2-3 | TRBV30 | TGTGCCTGGACAGGCACTAATACAGATCCGCCGTATTTT | CAWTGTNTDPPYF